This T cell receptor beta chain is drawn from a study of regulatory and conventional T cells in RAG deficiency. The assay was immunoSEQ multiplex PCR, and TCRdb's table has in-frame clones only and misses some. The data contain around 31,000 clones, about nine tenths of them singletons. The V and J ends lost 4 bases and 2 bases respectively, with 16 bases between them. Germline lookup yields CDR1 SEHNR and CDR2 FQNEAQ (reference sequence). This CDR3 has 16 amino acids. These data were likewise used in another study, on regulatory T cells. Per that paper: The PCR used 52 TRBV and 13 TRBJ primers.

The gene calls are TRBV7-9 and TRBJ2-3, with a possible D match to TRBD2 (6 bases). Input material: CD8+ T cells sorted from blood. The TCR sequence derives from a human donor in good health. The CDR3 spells CASSSNYGGYTDTQYF. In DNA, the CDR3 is TGTGCCAGCAGCTCAAACTACGGAGGGTACACAGATACGCAGTATTTT.